This T cell receptor (beta chain) is from a study of T cell changes during pregnancy in multiple sclerosis. Germline values: CDR1 SGHRS, CDR2 YFSETQ. V dropped 0 bases and J dropped 1 base, with 10 bases sitting between them. The CDR3 covers 15 residues. Method: immunoSEQ multiplex PCR; TCRdb's copy keeps in-frame clones and lacks some. Among 85,000 to 130,000 clones listed, more than 90% were seen once. The chain is built from TRBV5-1 and TRBJ1-1; D is unresolved. This specimen consisted of peripheral blood, obtained in the second trimester of pregnancy. The origin of this receptor is a female donor with multiple sclerosis, enrolled in a pregnancy study. DNA for the CDR3: TGCGCCAGCAGCTTGGAAGGGAGGAAGAACACTGAAGCTTTCTTT. Amino acid sequence: CASSLEGRKNTEAFF.